Here is one T cell receptor beta chain with its context. The target antigen is unknown. The data stem from a study of cytomegalovirus exposure and HLA in healthy donors. PCR used 60 Vbeta primers and 13 Jbeta primers. Some clones are missing from TCRdb's copy, which holds only in-frame ones; the method was immunoSEQ multiplex PCR. The table lists about 89,000 clones, 85% of them singletons, with 6.5% to 9% in the top ten. Germline loops: CDR1 MNHEY, CDR2 SMNVEV (reference sequence). V shed 0 bases, J shed 2 bases, and the junction held 7 bases outside the gene matches. CDR3 length equals 16 residues. Study outcomes and limitations: The likely origin of a cluster of highly shared sequence variants was a sequencing artifact.

The clonotype was recovered from a man aged 40-49 years in good health and CMV-seropositive. The specimen was PBMCs. The V and J genes are TRBV27 and TRBJ2-7; 7 nucleotides line up with TRBD2. The CDR3 bases are TGTGCCAGCAGTTTATCAGGAACCGGGACTACCTACGAGCAGTACTTC. Translated, it gives CASSLSGTGTTYEQYF.